Following are 32 T cell receptor beta chains from one sample sequenced in a study of T-cell memory formation after mild COVID-19 (dated by TCRdb to the early 2020s). Library preparation employed 5' RACE. Sequenced using an Illumina NovaSeq 6000. TCRdb reran the public reads through fastp at Q25 and MiXCR, keeping productive beta chains. Rows matching on CDR3 protein sequence are summarized as one entry with the most common DNA and genes. The sample records 250,000 to 350,000 distinct CDR3 sequences, roughly an eighth of which are singletons. The ten largest make up roughly 21% of the sample. The material sequenced was PBMCs or a T cell subset sorted from them (not recorded which). These receptors were collected from a man between 18 and 29 years old who had mild COVID-19 (a few samples of this study predate the infection). The sample titles of this study are shuffled in the database, so cell type and time point are left out; the donor was told from shared clones.

The V gene is TRBV7-3, the J gene TRBJ2-2; the D gene is possibly TRBD1 (5 bases). The CDR3 has 14 amino acids. The V end was cut by 6 bases, the J end by 7 bases, with 15 bases between. From germline, CDR1 is SGHTA and CDR2 FQGTGA. CDR3 DNA sequence: TGTGCCAGCAGGGGCCTCCAGGGAAACGGGGAGCTGTTTTTT. Its protein product is CASRGLQGNGELFF.

This clonotype showed up just a few times. The chain joins TRBV20-1 to TRBJ2-1; maybe TRBD2 (7 bases). Looked up from germline, CDR1 is DFQATT and CDR2 is SNEGSKA (reference sequence). V dropped 0 bases and J dropped 10 bases, with 19 bases sitting between them. The CDR3 is 15 amino acids. DNA of the CDR3: TGCAGTGCTAGAGAGCTCGGGGGGCAGGGTGTGGAGCAGTTCTTC. Protein sequence: CSARELGGQGVEQFF.

This clonotype was picked up many times. This chain links TRBV24-1 with TRBJ2-3; D is tentatively TRBD1 or TRBD2 (6 bases each). Trimming stripped 1 base from V and 0 bases from J, with 10 bases between. This CDR3 has 16 amino acids. The V gene's germline CDR1 is KGHDR and CDR2 SFDVKD. The CDR3 here is CATSDLGGGSTDTQYF. DNA for the CDR3: TGTGCCACCAGTGATTTAGGAGGGGGTAGCACAGATACGCAGTATTTT.

The chain has TRBV20-1 and TRBJ2-7; the D gene is possibly TRBD2 (6 bases). The CDR3 is 13 amino acids. CDR1 is DFQATT, CDR2 SNEGSKA, per germline (reference sequence). V was cut by 3 bases and J by 0 bases, with 9 bases left in between. The CDR3 protein is CSASGSPSYEQYF. In nucleotides, the CDR3 is TGCAGTGCTAGCGGGAGCCCCTCCTACGAGCAGTACTTC.

V usage is TRBV6-2 or TRBV6-3 and J usage is TRBJ1-6, with D tentatively TRBD1 (5 bases). This CDR3 spans 17 amino acids. CDR1 MNHEY and CDR2 SVGEGT come from the germline V gene. Trimming took off 6 bases at V and 7 bases at J, with 22 bases between the two ends. The DNA for the CDR3 is TGTGCCAGCAGACCCACAGGCGCGCGTGTCCTGAATTCACCCCTCCACTTT. The encoded protein is CASRPTGARVLNSPLHF.

V gene TRBV29-1 combines with J gene TRBJ1-1; no reliable D call. The CDR3 runs to 11 residues. Germline lookup yields CDR1 SQVTM and CDR2 ANQGSEA. Trimming took 4 bases from V and 0 from J, leaving 3 bases between them. The CDR3 is CSVVVNTEAFF. The CDR3 nucleotides are TGCAGCGTTGTGGTGAACACTGAAGCTTTCTTT.

This clonotype was seen a few times. The rearrangement links TRBV7-2 to TRBJ2-2, with D possibly TRBD2 on 6 matching bases. The CDR3 contains 14 residues. V was shortened by 7 bases and J by 3 bases, with 12 bases between the two germline ends. In germline, CDR1 is SGHTA, CDR2 FQGNSA. The CDR3 bases are TGTGCCAGCACCCCATCGGGGGACACCGGGGAGCTGTTTTTT. Protein sequence: CASTPSGDTGELFF.

This chain connects TRBV5-1 to TRBJ2-3, with 11 bases that match TRBD2. This CDR3 comprises 16 residues. Trimming cost V 0 bases and J 3 bases; bases outside gene matches: 3. The germline V gene encodes CDR1 SGHRS and CDR2 YFSETQ. The CDR3 loop reads CASSLGLAGRTDTQYF. DNA of the CDR3: TGCGCCAGCAGCTTGGGACTAGCGGGACGTACAGATACGCAGTATTTT.

The chain combines TRBV18 with TRBJ2-2; D unresolved. Per germline, CDR1 KGHSH and CDR2 LQKENI. The CDR3 covers 15 residues. Trimming took off 0 bases at V and 2 bases at J, with 7 bases between the two ends. CDR3 DNA sequence: TGTGCCAGCTCACCACCACAGCTCAACACCGGGGAGCTGTTTTTT. Amino acid sequence: CASSPPQLNTGELFF.

V usage is TRBV21-1 and J usage is TRBJ2-7; the table names TRBD2, a call not compared with the DNA. TRBV21-1 is an annotated pseudogene. The CDR3 spans 15 residues. CDR3 loop: CASSSPGTRCDEQYV. In nucleotides, the CDR3 is TGTGCCAGCAGCAGTCCCGGGACTAGATGCGACGAGCAGTACGTC.

This clonotype was observed a few times. The chain links TRBV11-2 to TRBJ1-2; possibly TRBD1 for D (5 bases). The CDR3 is 14 amino acids. The V gene lost 1 base and the J gene lost 8 bases, with 14 bases spanning the gap. Germline CDR1 SGHAT, CDR2 FQNNGV. The CDR3 coding sequence is TGTGCCAGCAGCTTAGGGGGTGGCAGGGAAGGCTACACCTTC. Its protein product is CASSLGGGREGYTF.

The V gene is TRBV9, the J gene TRBJ2-3, with D uncertain. The V and J ends lost 0 bases and 4 bases respectively, with 6 bases between them. The CDR3 totals 13 residues. Germline V gene sequence: CDR1 SGDLS, CDR2 YYNGEE. CDR3 sequence: CASSVERADTQYF. For the CDR3, the DNA is TGTGCCAGCAGCGTAGAAAGGGCAGATACGCAGTATTTT.

Only a few counts were recorded for this clonotype. The rearrangement uses TRBV7-9 and TRBJ2-4, with D possibly TRBD2 on 5 matching bases. The V end lost 4 bases, the J end lost 6 bases, and 16 bases lay between the germline ends. CDR1 is SEHNR and CDR2 is FQNEAQ in the germline V gene (reference sequence). The CDR3 runs 15 residues. CDR3 protein: CASSSPLRAPNIQYF. The CDR3 nucleotides read TGTGCCAGCAGCTCCCCTTTGCGGGCGCCAAACATTCAGTACTTC. The full variable domain, its missing parts supplied by reference TRBV7-9 and TRBJ2-4, is DTGVSQNPRHKITKRGQNVTFRCDPISEHNRLYWYRQTLGQGPEFLTYFQNEAQLEKSRLLSDRFSAERPKGSFSTLEIQRTEQGDSAMYLCASSSPLRAPNIQYFGAGTRLSVL.

This clonotype was seen only a few times. The rearrangement uses TRBV11-3 and TRBJ1-1, with D hard to call. Trimming removed 5 bases at V and 1 base at J, with 8 bases between. The germline V gene encodes CDR1 SGHNT and CDR2 YENEEA. This CDR3 has 13 residues. CDR3 bases: TGTGCCAGCAGCCCAAACACGAACACTGAAGCTTTCTTT. This gives the protein CASSPNTNTEAFF. The full variable domain, rest sourced from reference TRBV11-3 and TRBJ1-1, is EAGVVQSPRYKIIEKKQPVAFWCNPISGHNTLYWYLQNLGQGPELLIRYENEEAVDDSQLPKDRFSAERLKGVDSTLKIQPAELGDSAVYLCASSPNTNTEAFFGQGTRLTVV.

This clonotype was observed a few times. Mismatch with germline at one junction end may stem from a read error. This chain connects TRBV7-7 to TRBJ2-5; TRBD1 is a possible D gene (6 bases). Per germline, CDR1 SSHAT and CDR2 FNYEAQ (reference sequence). The CDR3 sequence is 15 residues long. The CDR3 reads CASSFVWGTQETQYF. In nucleotides, the CDR3 is TGTGCTAGCAGCTTTGTCTGGGGGACACAAGAGACCCAGTACTTC.

A few counts support this clonotype. This chain joins TRBV7-2 and TRBJ1-2; a weak D match, TRBD1 (5 bases). The CDR3 runs 12 residues. The germline V and J ends were trimmed by 5 bases and 6 bases, with 10 bases remaining between them. Germline V gives CDR1 SGHTA, CDR2 FQGNSA. The CDR3 bases are TGTGCCAGCAGCCAGGGATACGATGGCTACACCTTC. It yields the protein CASSQGYDGYTF.

The chain carries TRBV5-8 and TRBJ2-3, with unresolved D. V was trimmed by 4 bases and J by 1 base, leaving 10 bases between them. The CDR3 totals 14 residues. CDR1 is SGHTS and CDR2 is YDEGEE in the germline V gene. The chain's CDR3 is CASSHPGGTDTQYF. The CDR3 nucleotides read TGTGCCAGCAGCCACCCTGGGGGCACAGATACGCAGTATTTT.

The rearrangement uses TRBV12-3 or TRBV12-4 and TRBJ1-5, with a tentative D call TRBD1 (5 bases). There are 13 residues in the CDR3. Trimming pared 3 bases from V and 7 bases from J, leaving 10 bases between. CDR3 region: CASSFSQGQPQHF. CDR3 in DNA: TGTGCCAGCAGTTTTTCCCAGGGCCAGCCCCAGCATTTT.

There are a few counts of this clonotype. The chain carries TRBV4-1 and TRBJ2-3; 10 bases are shared with TRBD2. This CDR3 is 15 amino acids long. The junction had 0 bases not matched to a gene; V was cut back by 3 bases and J by 0 bases. The germline V gene encodes CDR1 MGHRA and CDR2 YSYEKL. The CDR3 nucleotides are TGCGCCAGCAGCCATAGCGGGGGGAGCACAGATACGCAGTATTTT. This sequence encodes CASSHSGGSTDTQYF.

The chain employs TRBV11-2 and TRBJ2-7; possibly TRBD1 or TRBD2 for D (6 bases each). V lost 3 bases and J 5 bases, leaving 14 bases between the germline ends. The CDR3 spans 14 residues. Germline V gene data show CDR1 as SGHAT and CDR2 as FQNNGV. The CDR3 DNA follows: TGTGCCAGCAGCTTGCGGGACACCCGGAACGAGCAGTACTTC. Amino acids: CASSLRDTRNEQYF.

This clonotype has only a few counts. The chain uses TRBV15 and TRBJ1-2, with a weak D call TRBD1 (6 bases). Germline V CDR1 and CDR2: LNHNV, YYDKDF (reference sequence). This CDR3 is built from 14 residues. V gave up 0 bases and J gave up 8 bases, with 13 bases separating them. For the CDR3, the DNA is TGTGCCACCAGCAGAGATCGGGGGGCTTGGGGCTACACCTTC. This sequence encodes CATSRDRGAWGYTF. Together with reference TRBV15 and TRBJ1-2, the CDR3 gives the full variable domain: DAMVIQNPRYQVTQFGKPVTLSCSQTLNHNVMYWYQQKSSQAPKLLFHYYDKDFNNEADTPDNFQSRRPNTSFCFLDIRSPGLGDTAMYLCATSRDRGAWGYTFGSGTRLTVV.

This clonotype was seen a few times. The V and J genes are TRBV18 and TRBJ2-3, with D tentatively TRBD2 (6 bases). The V gene lost 1 base and the J gene lost 5 bases, with 19 bases spanning the gap. CDR1 and CDR2 (germline): KGHSH, LQKENI. This CDR3 contains 17 residues. CDR3 nucleotides: TGTGCCAGCTCACCACGACCGGGGCGCGGGGTACGAGATACGCAGTATTTT. Its translation is CASSPRPGRGVRDTQYF.

This chain links TRBV5-1 with TRBJ1-2; D gene unclear. V gave up 0 bases and J gave up 6 bases, with 12 bases separating them. CDR3 length: 14 amino acids. Germline values: CDR1 SGHRS, CDR2 YFSETQ. The CDR3: CASSLGPQSDGYTF. The DNA of the CDR3 is TGCGCCAGCAGCTTGGGGCCCCAGAGTGATGGCTACACCTTC.

This clonotype has more than one count but fewer than ten. This rearrangement joins TRBV2 to TRBJ1-6, with D tentatively TRBD1 (6 bases). CDR3 length: 15 residues. Per the germline V gene, CDR1 is SNHLY and CDR2 is FYNNEI. Trimming cost V 7 bases and J 0 bases, with 10 bases left between them. The CDR3 DNA is TGTGCCAGCACCGACAGGAGCTCCTATAATTCACCCCTCCACTTT. Its protein is CASTDRSSYNSPLHF.

This clonotype was observed many times. In DNA, the CDR3 is TGTGCCAGCAGCCCCCAAGGGACGACTCTTTATGGCTACACCTTC. The encoded protein is CASSPQGTTLYGYTF. V usage is TRBV12-3 or TRBV12-4 and J usage is TRBJ1-2; a possible D gene is TRBD1 (5 bases). This CDR3 is built from 15 residues. Trimming took 6 bases from V and 5 from J, leaving 19 bases between them.

The gene calls are TRBV6-6 and TRBJ2-1, with 8 bases lining up with TRBD1. The CDR3 covers 15 residues. Germline V CDR1 and CDR2: MNHNY, SVGAGI (reference sequence). V was pared by 6 bases and J by 5 bases, with 9 bases of the junction left unmatched. CDR3 bases: TGTGCCAGCAGGGGAGACAGGGGAGTGGACAATGAGCAGTTCTTC. It specifies CASRGDRGVDNEQFF.

This clonotype was picked up a small number of times. The chain is built from TRBV7-9 and TRBJ2-2; the match to TRBD2 covers 8 bases. With V trimmed by 5 bases and J by 7 bases, 12 bases remained unmatched. The length of the CDR3 is 16 residues. CDR1 and CDR2 from the germline V gene are SEHNR and FQNEAQ (reference sequence). In DNA, the CDR3 is TGTGCCAGCAGCCCTGGGCCAGCGGGGGTTATCGGGGAGCTGTTTTTT. Its translation is CASSPGPAGVIGELFF.

The chain recombines TRBV20-1 with TRBJ2-5; no clear D. CDR1 and CDR2 from the germline V gene are DFQATT and SNEGSKA (reference sequence). V dropped 2 bases and J dropped 4 bases, with 17 bases sitting between them. The CDR3 covers 15 residues. The CDR3 protein is CSARPDPPTGETQYF. CDR3 DNA sequence: TGCAGTGCTAGACCAGACCCCCCAACGGGAGAGACCCAGTACTTC.

A remark on this clonotype: A read error may be the cause here, since a much bigger clone is one base away. The chain carries TRBV20-1 and TRBJ2-5; maybe TRBD1 (5 bases). Trimming cost V 5 bases and J 4 bases, with 23 bases left between them. Germline loops: CDR1 DFQATT, CDR2 SNEGSKA (reference sequence). The CDR3 totals 16 residues. CDR3 bases: TGCAGTGCTCGCAAGGACATGGGTACGCGCGTAGAGACCCAGTACTTC. Translating gives CSARKDMGTRVETQYF.

This clonotype turned up a few times. This chain connects TRBV5-4 to TRBJ2-3; D gene unclear. CDR1 is SGHNT and CDR2 is YYREEE in the germline V gene (reference sequence). The ends were cut back, 2 bases at V and 3 bases at J, with 10 bases in the middle. CDR3 size: 14 residues. The CDR3, as DNA: TGTGCCAGCAGCTTCGGGCCGGAGACAGATACGCAGTATTTT. Translation gives CASSFGPETDTQYF.

This clonotype was recorded a few times. The rearrangement links TRBV3-1 to TRBJ2-3, with 8 bases that match TRBD2. The germline CDR1 and CDR2 sequences are LGHDT and YNNKEL (reference sequence). The CDR3 loop spans 15 amino acids. Trimming removed 2 bases from V and 4 bases from J; junction bases left unmatched: 5. CDR3: CASSQPGGLADTQYF. Here the CDR3 DNA reads TGTGCCAGCAGCCAACCTGGGGGACTAGCAGATACGCAGTATTTT.

This clonotype was counted a few times. The rearrangement joins TRBV29-1 to TRBJ2-2, with D unclear. The CDR3 runs 13 residues. The V gene lost 2 bases and the J gene lost 0 bases, with 4 bases spanning the gap. Germline V gene sequence: CDR1 SQVTM, CDR2 ANQGSEA. The CDR3 here is CSVEWSNTGELFF. CDR3 coding DNA: TGCAGCGTTGAATGGTCGAACACCGGGGAGCTGTTTTTT.